This TCR beta chain was identified during a study of PD-L1 blockade in urothelial cancer. Study-level background: Dosed intravenously at 1,200 mg every 3 weeks, atezolizumab was initiated by patients around 2014. Blood analysis took place 3 weeks (second dose) and 6 weeks after treatment start.

TCRdb's copy holds only in-frame clones and misses some; the assay was immunoSEQ multiplex PCR. The sample includes 87,000 or so clones, 84% of them seen just once. In this sample, this clone turned up a few times. Noted time point: pretreatment peripheral blood. Patients' urothelial carcinoma was locally advanced or metastatic. Germline values: CDR1 SGHDT, CDR2 YYEEEE. This CDR3 region has 13 residues. V was trimmed by 3 bases and J by 5 bases, leaving 12 bases between them. The sequenced sample was PBMCs, obtained around atezolizumab (anti-PD-L1) treatment. This sequence joins TRBV5-6 and TRBJ2-7; perhaps TRBD1 as D (5 bases). The clonotype was recovered from a man aged 55-75 years with urothelial cancer. The CDR3 region has the DNA TGTGCCAGCAGCTCCTCAGGGCCCCACGAGCAGTACTTC. Translated: CASSSSGPHEQYF.